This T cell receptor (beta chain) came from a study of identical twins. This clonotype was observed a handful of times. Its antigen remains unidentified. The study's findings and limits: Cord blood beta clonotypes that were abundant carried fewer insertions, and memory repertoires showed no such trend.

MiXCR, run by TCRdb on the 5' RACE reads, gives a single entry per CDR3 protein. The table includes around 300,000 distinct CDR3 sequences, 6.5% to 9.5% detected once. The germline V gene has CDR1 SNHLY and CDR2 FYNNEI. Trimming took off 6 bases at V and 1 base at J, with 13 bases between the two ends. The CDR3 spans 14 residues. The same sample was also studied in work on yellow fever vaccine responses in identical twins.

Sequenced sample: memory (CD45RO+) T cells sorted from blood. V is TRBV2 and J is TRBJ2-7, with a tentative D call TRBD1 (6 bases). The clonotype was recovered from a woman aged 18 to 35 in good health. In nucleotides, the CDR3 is TGTGCCAGCAGGGCTTACAGGGAGTCCTACGAGCAGTACTTC. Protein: CASRAYRESYEQYF.